The 14 T cell receptor beta chains below come from one sample, sequenced in a study of blood T cells in healthy people across ages. Primers used in a second PCR of roughly 6 to 11 cycles were a sample-barcoded 5' primer and a J-beta primer mix. TCRdb redid the calling of the 5' RACE reads with MiXCR, one entry per CDR3 protein. The table has approximately 1.5 million distinct CDR3 sequences, 30% to 35% seen once; the top ten hold about 10%. Material: blood. Source of these receptors: a woman aged 25 to 39 in good health.

V and J are TRBV9 and TRBJ2-5; maybe TRBD2 (6 bases). The germline CDR1 and CDR2 sequences are SGDLS and YYNGEE. CDR3 length: 16 residues. The V gene lost 0 bases and the J gene lost 1 base, with 13 bases spanning the gap. DNA for the CDR3: TGTGCCAGCAGCGTAGGGTTGGGGGGTATCCAAGAGACCCAGTACTTC. Protein: CASSVGLGGIQETQYF. Full variable domain (remainder filled in from reference TRBV9 and TRBJ2-5): DSGVTQTPKHLITATGQRVTLRCSPRSGDLSVYWYQQSLDQGLQFLIQYYNGEERAKGNILERFSAQQFPDLHSELNLSSLELGDSALYFCASSVGLGGIQETQYFGPGTRLLVL.

This clonotype was recorded many times. This sequence joins TRBV7-9 and TRBJ2-3; 8 bases are a match to TRBD2. CDR1 SEHNR and CDR2 FQNEAQ come from the germline V gene (reference sequence). CDR3 length: 15 residues. With V trimmed by 5 bases and J by 3 bases, 7 bases remained unmatched. This CDR3 reads CASSPIAGITDTQYF. The CDR3 DNA reads as TGTGCCAGCAGCCCAATAGCGGGAATAACAGATACGCAGTATTTT.

The rearrangement joins TRBV7-8 to TRBJ2-1; D is unresolved. V lost 1 base and J 10 bases, leaving 14 bases between the germline ends. CDR3 length: 14 amino acids. Per the germline V gene, CDR1 is SGHVS and CDR2 is FQNEAQ. This CDR3 is CASSLDVGAPEQFF. Written as DNA, the CDR3 is TGTGCCAGCAGCTTAGATGTAGGAGCACCCGAGCAGTTCTTC.

About this clonotype: The CDR3 does not close with the conserved phenylalanine or tryptophan, likely indicating a read error. The chain links TRBV6-5 to TRBJ1-2; D is undetermined. CDR3 length: 12 residues. Trimming removed 5 bases at V and 5 bases at J, with 9 bases between. Germline-derived CDR1 and CDR2 are MNHEY and SVGAGI. The CDR3 sequence is CASSDVGYGYTL. DNA of the CDR3: TGTGCCAGCAGTGACGTGGGGTATGGCTACACCCTC.

This rearrangement joins TRBV7-9 to TRBJ2-6; D unresolved. The germline gives CDR1 SEHNR, CDR2 FQNEAQ (reference sequence). The CDR3 totals 15 residues. Between the trimmed V and J ends, which lost 6 bases and 0 bases, there was a span of 9 bases. The CDR3 reads CASRNGHSGANVLTF. CDR3 coding DNA: TGTGCCAGCAGAAACGGTCACTCTGGGGCCAACGTCCTGACTTTC.

This rearrangement joins TRBV20-1 to TRBJ1-5; D is undetermined. CDR1 is DFQATT and CDR2 is SNEGSKA in the germline V gene (reference sequence). V was shortened by 6 bases and J by 0 bases, with 12 bases between the two germline ends. The CDR3 contains 14 residues. Here the CDR3 reads CSAPDRNSNQPQHF. The DNA of the CDR3 is TGCAGTGCCCCGGATCGTAATAGCAATCAGCCCCAGCATTTT.

For the CDR3, the DNA is TGTGCCAGCAGTTTGAGGATGACTAGCGGGAATCCCTCCTACGAGCAGTACTTC. Its protein product is CASSLRMTSGNPSYEQYF. The V call is TRBV28, the J call TRBJ2-7; 11 nucleotides line up with TRBD2. Germline loops: CDR1 MDHEN, CDR2 SYDVKM. This CDR3 region has 18 residues. V shed 3 bases, J shed 0 bases, and the junction held 10 bases outside the gene matches.

This clonotype appeared a few times. The junction departs from germline at one end; a sequencing error may be responsible. This chain uses TRBV27 with TRBJ2-1; 9 bases are shared with TRBD2. In germline, CDR1 is MNHEY, CDR2 SMNVEV (reference sequence). The CDR3 length is 16 residues. The CDR3 sequence is CAGSASGRPPYNEQFF. CDR3 DNA sequence: TGTGCCGGCAGTGCCAGCGGGAGGCCCCCCTACAATGAGCAGTTCTTC.

The V call is TRBV5-6, the J call TRBJ2-3; D call uncertain. Trimming cost V 3 bases and J 1 base, with 15 bases left between them. This CDR3 comprises 16 residues. Looked up from germline, CDR1 is SGHDT and CDR2 is YYEEEE. The CDR3 region is CASSSRVGIRTDTQYF. The DNA for the CDR3 is TGTGCCAGCAGCTCCCGGGTGGGTATCCGCACAGATACGCAGTATTTT.

This clonotype was recorded a few times. This rearrangement joins TRBV6-1 to TRBJ2-7; 13 bases map to TRBD2. The CDR3 has 17 residues. The germline V gene encodes CDR1 MNHNS and CDR2 SASEGT. J was trimmed by 4 bases and V by 4 bases; bases with no gene match: 10. The CDR3 sequence: CASSASKLAGGQYEQYF. The CDR3, as DNA: TGTGCCAGCAGTGCATCGAAACTAGCGGGAGGGCAATACGAGCAGTACTTC.

This clonotype was counted a single time. In DNA, the CDR3 is TGTGCCAGCAGTGAAGGGACAGGGGGCACCTACGAGCAGTACTTC. This translates into CASSEGTGGTYEQYF. This rearrangement joins TRBV2 to TRBJ2-7; 11 nucleotides line up with TRBD1. Germline loops: CDR1 SNHLY, CDR2 FYNNEI. V dropped 1 base and J dropped 2; count of bases not matched to a gene: 1. CDR3 size: 15 residues.

This clonotype was counted a few times. The J gene is TRBJ1-1, the V gene TRBV20-1, with D perhaps TRBD1 (5 bases). CDR1 and CDR2 (germline): DFQATT, SNEGSKA (reference sequence). V lost 0 bases, J lost 4 bases, and 12 bases lay in between. The CDR3 loop spans 14 amino acids. The CDR3 reads CSARDARGSTEAFF. The CDR3, as DNA: TGCAGTGCTAGAGACGCCCGGGGGAGCACTGAAGCTTTCTTT.

The chain uses TRBV9 and TRBJ1-3; 7 bases are a match to TRBD1. This CDR3 spans 15 amino acids. Germline V gene sequence: CDR1 SGDLS, CDR2 YYNGEE. Trimming at V came to 4 bases and at J to 3 bases, leaving 7 bases not matched to a gene. The CDR3 DNA follows: TGTGCCAGCAGCCCCACAGGGGTGAGTGGAAACACCATATATTTT. This gives the protein CASSPTGVSGNTIYF.

This clonotype was detected only a few times. The chain recombines TRBV5-1 with TRBJ2-7; no reliable D call. Deletions cut 4 bases from V and 3 bases from J, with 14 bases between. There are 14 residues in the CDR3. The V gene's germline CDR1 is SGHRS and CDR2 YFSETQ. Here the CDR3 reads CASSADRWGYEQYF. The CDR3 coding sequence is TGCGCCAGCAGCGCGGACCGGTGGGGCTACGAGCAGTACTTC. The full variable domain, rest sourced from reference TRBV5-1 and TRBJ2-7, is KAGVTQTPRYLIKTRGQQVTLSCSPISGHRSVSWYQQTPGQGLQFLFEYFSETQRNKGNFPGRFSGRQFSNSRSEMNVSTLELGDSALYLCASSADRWGYEQYFGPGTRLTVT.